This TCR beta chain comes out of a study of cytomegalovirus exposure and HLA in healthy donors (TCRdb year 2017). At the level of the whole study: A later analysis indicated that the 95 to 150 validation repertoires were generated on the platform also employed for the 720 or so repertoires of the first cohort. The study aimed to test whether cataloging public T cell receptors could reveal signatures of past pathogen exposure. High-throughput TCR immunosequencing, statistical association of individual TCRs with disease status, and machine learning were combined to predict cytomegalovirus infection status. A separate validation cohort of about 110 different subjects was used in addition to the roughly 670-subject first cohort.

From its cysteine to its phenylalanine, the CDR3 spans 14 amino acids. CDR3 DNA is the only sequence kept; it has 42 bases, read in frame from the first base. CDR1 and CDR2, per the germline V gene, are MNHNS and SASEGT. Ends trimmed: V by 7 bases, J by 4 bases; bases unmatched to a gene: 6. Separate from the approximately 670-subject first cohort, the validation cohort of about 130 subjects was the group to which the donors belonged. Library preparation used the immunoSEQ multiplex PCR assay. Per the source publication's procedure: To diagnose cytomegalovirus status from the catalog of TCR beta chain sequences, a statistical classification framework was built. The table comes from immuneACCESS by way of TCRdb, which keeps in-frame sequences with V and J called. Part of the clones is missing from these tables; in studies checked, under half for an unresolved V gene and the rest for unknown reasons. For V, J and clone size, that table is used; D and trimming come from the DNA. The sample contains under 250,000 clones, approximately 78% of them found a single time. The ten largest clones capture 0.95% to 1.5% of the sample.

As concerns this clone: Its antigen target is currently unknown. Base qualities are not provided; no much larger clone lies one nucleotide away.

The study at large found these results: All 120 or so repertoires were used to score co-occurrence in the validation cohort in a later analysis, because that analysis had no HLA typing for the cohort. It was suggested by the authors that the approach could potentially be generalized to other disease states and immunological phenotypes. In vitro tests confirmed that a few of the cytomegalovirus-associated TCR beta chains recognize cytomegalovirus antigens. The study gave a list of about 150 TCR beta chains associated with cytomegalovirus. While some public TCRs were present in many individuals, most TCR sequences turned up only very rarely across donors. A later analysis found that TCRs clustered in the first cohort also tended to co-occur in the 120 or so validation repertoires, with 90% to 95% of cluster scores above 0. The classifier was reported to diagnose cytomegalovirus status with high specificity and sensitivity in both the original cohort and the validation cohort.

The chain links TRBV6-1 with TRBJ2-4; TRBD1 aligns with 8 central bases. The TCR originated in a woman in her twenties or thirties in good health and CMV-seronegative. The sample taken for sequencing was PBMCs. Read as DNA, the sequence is TGTGCCAGCACCCTCGACAGGGGAAAAAACATTCAGTACTTC. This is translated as CASTLDRGKNIQYF.